These 26 T cell receptor beta chains share one sample of origin, sequenced in a study of OX40 agonist ivuxolimab in advanced cancers. Generated by immunoSEQ multiplex PCR, the TCRdb table keeps only in-frame clones and is missing some. The repertoire has about 96,000 clones, under 85% of them found once; the top ten carry 4.5% to 6%. The starting material was CD4+ or CD8+ T cells sorted from blood, obtained in a trial of the OX40 agonist ivuxolimab. The receptors were sampled from an adult with an advanced solid tumor such as melanoma, head and neck, liver or kidney cancer.

This clone was counted only a few times. This rearrangement joins TRBV30 to TRBJ1-2, with D uncertain. Germline V gene sequence: CDR1 GTSNPN, CDR2 SVGIG (reference sequence). The CDR3 is 13 amino acids. V was clipped by 0 bases and J by 4 bases, with 9 bases between them. The CDR3: CAWSVQVSYGYTF. The CDR3 region has the DNA TGTGCCTGGAGTGTACAAGTCTCCTATGGCTACACCTTC. Filled out from reference TRBV30 and TRBJ1-2, the complete variable domain reads SQTIHQWPATLVQPVGSPLSLECTVEGTSNPNLYWYRQAAGRGLQLLFYSVGIGQISSEVPQNLSASRPQDRQFILSSKKLLLSDSGFYLCAWSVQVSYGYTFGSGTRLTVV.

The chain combines TRBV18 with TRBJ2-5; the D gene could be TRBD1 or TRBD2 (6 bases each). The CDR3 contains 14 residues. Trimming removed 3 bases at V and 6 bases at J, with 14 bases between. CDR1 is KGHSH, CDR2 LQKENI, per germline. CDR3 in DNA: TGTGCCAGCTCACCTTCTGAGGGGGGAAAGACCCAGTACTTC. Protein: CASSPSEGGKTQYF.

This chain links TRBV19 with TRBJ2-5; D may match TRBD1 or TRBD2 (5 bases each). V lost 7 bases, J lost 6 bases, and 18 bases lay in between. This CDR3 spans 14 amino acids. The germline V gene has CDR1 LNHDA and CDR2 SQIVND (reference sequence). In DNA form, the CDR3 reads TGTGCCAGTAAGGATCTGACGGGGACGCAGACCCAGTACTTC. Its translation: CASKDLTGTQTQYF. The full variable domain, with the rest looked up from reference TRBV19 and TRBJ2-5, is DGGITQSPKYLFRKEGQNVTLSCEQNLNHDAMYWYRQDPGQGLRLIYYSQIVNDFQKGDIAEGYSVSREKKESFPLTVTSAQKNPTAFYLCASKDLTGTQTQYFGPGTRLLVL.

This clone was seen only a few times. The chain recombines TRBV27 with TRBJ1-6; possibly TRBD1 for D (6 bases). With 4 bases removed from V and 10 bases from J, the gap between germline ends came to 8 bases. CDR3 length equals 12 residues. In germline, CDR1 is MNHEY, CDR2 SMNVEV (reference sequence). The CDR3 DNA reads as TGTGCCAGCAGTTCAGGGGAATCACCCCTCCACTTT. Its translation is CASSSGESPLHF.

This chain joins TRBV7-3 and TRBJ2-3; D gene ambiguous. V was clipped by 1 base and J by 0 bases, with 2 bases between them. The CDR3 is 13 amino acids. Looked up from germline, CDR1 is SGHTA and CDR2 is FQGTGA. In DNA, the CDR3 is TGTGCCAGCAGCTTAAGCAGCACAGATACGCAGTATTTT. This codes for CASSLSSTDTQYF.

The chain joins TRBV27 to TRBJ2-7, with a weak D call TRBD2 (6 bases). The V gene's germline CDR1 is MNHEY and CDR2 SMNVEV (reference sequence). The CDR3 is 15 residues long. Trimming took 6 bases from V and 0 from J, leaving 15 bases between them. The CDR3 protein is CASRPHRTISYEQYF. CDR3 DNA sequence: TGTGCCAGCAGACCTCACCGGACTATCTCCTACGAGCAGTACTTC.

This chain uses TRBV7-6 with TRBJ1-3; TRBD1 aligns across 7 bases. V trimming: 5 bases; J trimming: 0 bases; junction bases outside the gene matches: 10. The length of the CDR3 is 17 residues. Germline V lookup: CDR1 SGHVS, CDR2 FNYEAQ. The CDR3 reads CASSPRGTELSGNTIYF. The CDR3 region has the DNA TGTGCCAGCAGCCCTAGGGGGACAGAGCTCTCTGGAAACACCATATATTTT.

This clone was detected a few times. The chain couples TRBV19 to TRBJ1-2; 7 positions match TRBD1. This CDR3 has 15 amino acids. CDR1 LNHDA and CDR2 SQIVND come from the germline V gene (reference sequence). Germline trimming cut 1 base from V and 7 bases from J; bases unmatched to any gene: 9. The CDR3 DNA follows: TGTGCCAGTAGTATAGCCAACACAGGGGTGAGTGGCTACACCTTC. It specifies CASSIANTGVSGYTF.

CDR3 coding DNA: TGTGCCAGCAGGGATAGCTCCTACAATGAGCAGTTCTTC. The encoded protein is CASRDSSYNEQFF. The J gene is TRBJ2-1, the V gene TRBV7-2; no firm D call. The CDR3 totals 13 residues. CDR1 and CDR2 (germline): SGHTA, FQGNSA. Trimming left V 6 bases short and J 0 bases short, with 6 bases between.

This clone was picked up one time. The V call is TRBV5-8, the J call TRBJ2-2; D gene uncertain. Germline V gene lookup returns CDR1 SGHTS and CDR2 YDEGEE. V dropped 1 base and J dropped 4 bases, with 11 bases sitting between them. This CDR3 is 15 amino acids long. The CDR3 reads CASSLLWVATGELFF. The CDR3, as DNA: TGTGCCAGCAGCTTGTTGTGGGTTGCCACCGGGGAGCTGTTTTTT.

CDR3 coding DNA: TGTGCTAGTGGTTTGGTACTCGGGCTACAGGTAATAACGTACGGCAATCAGCCCCAGCATTTT. It is translated as CASGLVLGLQVITYGNQPQHF. This chain uses TRBV12-5 with TRBJ1-5, with D possibly being TRBD1 (5 bases). The CDR3 contains 21 residues. The germline CDR1 and CDR2 sequences are LGHNT and FRNRAP. V lost 0 bases and J 2 bases, leaving 26 bases between the germline ends.

V gene TRBV11-2 combines with J gene TRBJ2-4; 7 bases match TRBD1. V lost 0 bases to trimming and J lost 0 bases; unmatched junction nucleotides: 8. The CDR3 covers 18 residues. Germline CDR1 SGHAT, CDR2 FQNNGV. The CDR3: CASSLDGTVVIAKNIQYF. CDR3 nucleotide sequence: TGTGCCAGCAGCTTAGATGGGACAGTGGTCATAGCCAAAAACATTCAGTACTTC.

The chain joins TRBV12-5 to TRBJ2-7; 10 bases are shared with TRBD1. Unmatched junction bases numbered 10, after V lost 2 bases and J lost 3 bases. The CDR3 length is 17 residues. Germline V gives CDR1 LGHNT, CDR2 FRNRAP. The CDR3 DNA follows: TGTGCTAGTGGTTTGTCTAGGGGACAGGGGAGTGTCTACGAGCAGTACTTC. It codes for CASGLSRGQGSVYEQYF.

This clone was counted at least ten times. The chain has TRBV4-3 and TRBJ1-1; TRBD1 matches at 8 bases. J gave up 6 bases and V 2 bases, and 8 bases lay outside the gene matches. CDR1 and CDR2 from the germline V gene are LGHNA and YSLEER. The length of the CDR3 is 15 residues. The CDR3, as DNA: TGCGCCAGCAGCCAAATACAGGGGGGAAGGTCTGAAGCTTTCTTT. It specifies CASSQIQGGRSEAFF.

V gene TRBV10-3 combines with J gene TRBJ1-5; 10 bases fit TRBD1. Germline V lookup: CDR1 ENHRY, CDR2 SYGVKD. V lost 1 base, J lost 2 bases, and 8 bases stayed unmatched. This CDR3 region has 18 residues. The CDR3 loop is CAISEFGQGDSGNQPQHF. For the CDR3, the DNA is TGTGCCATCAGTGAGTTTGGACAGGGGGATAGTGGCAATCAGCCCCAGCATTTT.

The chain couples TRBV18 to TRBJ1-5; 8 nucleotides match TRBD1. In germline, CDR1 is KGHSH, CDR2 LQKENI. The CDR3 sequence is 17 residues long. V lost 0 bases and J lost 4; bases outside the gene matches: 8. CDR3 amino acids: CASSPPGTGALNQPQHF. In DNA, the CDR3 is TGTGCCAGCTCACCACCGGGGACAGGTGCCTTAAATCAGCCCCAGCATTTT.

The chain has TRBV5-1 and TRBJ2-1; 14 bases map to TRBD2. Germline V CDR1 and CDR2: SGHRS, YFSETQ. J gave up 4 bases and V 4 bases, and 10 bases lay outside the gene matches. This CDR3 region has 18 residues. The CDR3, as DNA: TGCGCCAGCAGCCCGGGACTAGCGGGAGTCGTGGGGTACAATGAGCAGTTCTTC. As protein: CASSPGLAGVVGYNEQFF. The full variable domain, rest sourced from reference TRBV5-1 and TRBJ2-1, is KAGVTQTPRYLIKTRGQQVTLSCSPISGHRSVSWYQQTPGQGLQFLFEYFSETQRNKGNFPGRFSGRQFSNSRSEMNVSTLELGDSALYLCASSPGLAGVVGYNEQFFGPGTRLTVL.

In the case of this clone: A read error may account for a junction end that differs from germline. The chain recombines TRBV6-1 with TRBJ1-2; D unresolved. CDR1 is MNHNS, CDR2 SASEGT, per germline. The CDR3 is 11 residues long. This CDR3 reads CAGRRDYGYTF. CDR3 nucleotide sequence: TGTGCCGGCAGGCGGGACTATGGCTACACCTTC.

The chain uses TRBV29-1 and TRBJ1-1, with D hard to call. CDR1 and CDR2 from the germline V gene are SQVTM and ANQGSEA. The CDR3 loop spans 14 amino acids. Trimming shortened V by 3 bases and J by 1 base, and 12 bases separated the two germline ends. The CDR3 here is CSVDGGLQNTEAFF. CDR3 coding DNA: TGCAGCGTTGACGGAGGACTACAGAACACTGAAGCTTTCTTT.

The chain has TRBV5-1 and TRBJ2-2; D could derive from TRBD1 or TRBD2 (5 bases each). Per germline, CDR1 SGHRS and CDR2 YFSETQ. V lost 0 bases, J lost 4 bases, and 13 bases lay in between. The CDR3 runs 16 residues. The CDR3 DNA follows: TGCGCCAGCAGCTTGGAAGGCCCGGGGCGCACCGGGGAGCTGTTTTTT. Translating gives CASSLEGPGRTGELFF.

This clone appeared a few times. J is TRBJ1-1 and V is TRBV7-8; no clear D. Germline V gene sequence: CDR1 SGHVS, CDR2 FQNEAQ. V lost 0 bases and J lost 8, with 7 bases in between. The CDR3 has 12 amino acids. The CDR3 nucleotides read TGTGCCAGCAGCTTAGCACGGAGGGAAGCTTTCTTT. The encoded protein is CASSLARREAFF.

The genes are TRBV9 and TRBJ1-3; tentatively, D is TRBD1 (6 bases). Trimming pared 2 bases from V and 4 bases from J, leaving 19 bases between. Looked up from germline, CDR1 is SGDLS and CDR2 is YYNGEE. The CDR3 extends over 17 amino acids. CDR3 sequence: CASSVSQGRSGGNTIYF. DNA of the CDR3: TGTGCCAGCAGCGTCTCACAGGGAAGATCGGGCGGAAACACCATATATTTT. The variable domain in full, completed from reference TRBV9 and TRBJ1-3, reads DSGVTQTPKHLITATGQRVTLRCSPRSGDLSVYWYQQSLDQGLQFLIQYYNGEERAKGNILERFSAQQFPDLHSELNLSSLELGDSALYFCASSVSQGRSGGNTIYFGEGSWLTVV.

The chain combines TRBV7-9 with TRBJ1-4; possible D gene TRBD1, 5 bases. V lost 4 bases, J lost 7 bases, and 13 bases lay in between. Germline loops: CDR1 SEHNR, CDR2 FQNEAQ (reference sequence). The CDR3 covers 14 residues. The CDR3 DNA reads TGTGCCAGCAGCTCTGACAGCCACCTTGAAAAACTGTTTTTT. Encoded protein: CASSSDSHLEKLFF.

V and J are TRBV15 and TRBJ2-3, with TRBD2 identical over 11 bases. Germline trimming cut 1 base from V and 4 bases from J; bases unmatched to any gene: 25. The CDR3 spans 23 residues. The germline CDR1 and CDR2 sequences are LNHNV and YYDKDF (reference sequence). Here the CDR3 DNA reads TGTGCCACCAGCAGAGTGCCGCGAGGGGGCAGAACTAGCGGGAGCCTGGGGGCAGATACGCAGTATTTT. Protein product: CATSRVPRGGRTSGSLGADTQYF.

V and J are TRBV19 and TRBJ1-2, with D possibly TRBD1 on 6 matching bases. The V end was cut by 5 bases, the J end by 4 bases, with 17 bases between. The CDR3 extends over 15 amino acids. The V gene's germline CDR1 is LNHDA and CDR2 SQIVND (reference sequence). The CDR3 reads CASSATSTGLYGYTF. The CDR3 DNA is TGTGCCAGTAGTGCGACCTCTACAGGGCTCTATGGCTACACCTTC. The full variable domain, rest sourced from reference TRBV19 and TRBJ1-2, is DGGITQSPKYLFRKEGQNVTLSCEQNLNHDAMYWYRQDPGQGLRLIYYSQIVNDFQKGDIAEGYSVSREKKESFPLTVTSAQKNPTAFYLCASSATSTGLYGYTFGSGTRLTVV.

The chain employs TRBV9 and TRBJ1-2, with 9 bases lining up with TRBD1. V shed 4 bases and J 4 bases; nucleotides not matched to a gene: 8. The CDR3 extends over 15 amino acids. Germline loops: CDR1 SGDLS, CDR2 YYNGEE. The CDR3 sequence is CASSPGDRAFYGYTF. CDR3 coding DNA: TGTGCCAGCAGCCCTGGGGACAGGGCCTTCTATGGCTACACCTTC.